This TCR beta chain was identified in a study of cytomegalovirus exposure and HLA in healthy donors. About the study: Within the Caucasian-associated ancestry cluster were roughly 79% of the approximately 400 genotyped donors. General study points: Later on, a genetic analysis was performed. It linked a missense variant in DCLRE1C with V- and J-gene trimming of TCR beta. Compared with the roughly 700-donor mean, an Asian-associated ancestry cluster reportedly had fewer N-insertions, according to a later analysis. TCR beta chains numbering some 150 were designated cytomegalovirus-associated.

The junction had 7 bases not matched to a gene; V was cut back by 1 base and J by 6 bases. This CDR3 is 16 amino acids long. Germline V gene lookup returns CDR1 SGHNT and CDR2 YYREEE (reference sequence). In this sample, this clone turned up a few times. Antigen unknown. A multiplex PCR was run with 60 Vbeta primers and 13 Jbeta primers. Measured with immunoSEQ multiplex PCR; TCRdb has only the in-frame clones, and not every one. The repertoire holds about 160,000 clones, with 84% as singletons. The TCR sequence derives from a man aged 18-30 years in good health and CMV-seronegative. The chain uses TRBV5-4 and TRBJ1-1; 12 bases are a match to TRBD1. Material: PBMCs. CDR3 coding DNA: TGTGCCAGCAGCTTGCTGGGACAGGGGGCGCTGGCTGAAGCTTTCTTT. Translation: CASSLLGQGALAEAFF.